The 5 T cell receptor beta chains presented below share a single source sample, sequenced in a study of cytomegalovirus exposure and HLA in healthy donors. Researchers ran the PCR with 60 Vbeta and 13 Jbeta primers. The data were produced by immunoSEQ multiplex PCR, yet TCRdb's version contains in-frame clones alone and is incomplete. The sample yields tens of thousands of clones, around four fifths seen once. The specimen sequenced was PBMCs. The receptors were gathered from a woman aged 50 to 60 in good health and CMV-seropositive.

The genes are TRBV7-8 and TRBJ2-2; 13 bases map to TRBD2. CDR1 and CDR2 (germline): SGHVS, FQNEAQ. The ends lost 6 bases at V and 6 bases at J; junction bases unmatched: 7. The CDR3 consists of 16 residues. CDR3 DNA: TGTGCCAGCAGAACACTAGCGGGAGGGTTTGCCGGGGAGCTGTTTTTT. Encoded protein: CASRTLAGGFAGELFF.

The chain carries TRBV4-1 and TRBJ2-3, with D perhaps matching TRBD2 (5 bases). With 3 bases removed from V and 5 bases from J, the gap between germline ends came to 21 bases. Germline CDR1 is MGHRA and CDR2 is YSYEKL. The CDR3 is 17 residues long. For the CDR3, the DNA is TGCGCCAGCAGCCAGTTAGCGACACCCGCAACGAAAGATACGCAGTATTTT. Translation: CASSQLATPATKDTQYF.

The chain is built from TRBV10-2 and TRBJ2-7; 9 bases are a match to TRBD2. The junction had 2 bases not matched to a gene; V was cut back by 5 bases and J by 3 bases. Germline V gene data show CDR1 as WSHSY and CDR2 as SAAADI. This CDR3 spans 13 amino acids. CDR3 region: CASSPSGNYEQYF. The CDR3 nucleotides read TGCGCCAGCAGTCCTAGCGGGAACTACGAGCAGTACTTC.

The chain employs TRBV28 and TRBJ1-1; D gene ambiguous. V lost 3 bases, J lost 5 bases, and 13 bases lay in between. The germline V gene has CDR1 MDHEN and CDR2 SYDVKM. This CDR3 is 14 amino acids long. CDR3 amino acids: CASSFLALGTEAFF. The DNA for the CDR3 is TGTGCCAGCAGTTTCTTAGCGCTCGGGACTGAAGCTTTCTTT.

This clone was counted between two and nine times. The germline gene is not matched at one end of the junction; a read error may be the cause. The gene calls are TRBV29-1 and TRBJ2-1, with D maybe TRBD1 (5 bases). This CDR3 spans 11 amino acids. The germline CDR1 and CDR2 sequences are SQVTM and ANQGSEA. The CDR3 region is CSVEGANEQFF. The CDR3 bases are TGCAGCGTCGAAGGGGCAAATGAGCAGTTCTTC.